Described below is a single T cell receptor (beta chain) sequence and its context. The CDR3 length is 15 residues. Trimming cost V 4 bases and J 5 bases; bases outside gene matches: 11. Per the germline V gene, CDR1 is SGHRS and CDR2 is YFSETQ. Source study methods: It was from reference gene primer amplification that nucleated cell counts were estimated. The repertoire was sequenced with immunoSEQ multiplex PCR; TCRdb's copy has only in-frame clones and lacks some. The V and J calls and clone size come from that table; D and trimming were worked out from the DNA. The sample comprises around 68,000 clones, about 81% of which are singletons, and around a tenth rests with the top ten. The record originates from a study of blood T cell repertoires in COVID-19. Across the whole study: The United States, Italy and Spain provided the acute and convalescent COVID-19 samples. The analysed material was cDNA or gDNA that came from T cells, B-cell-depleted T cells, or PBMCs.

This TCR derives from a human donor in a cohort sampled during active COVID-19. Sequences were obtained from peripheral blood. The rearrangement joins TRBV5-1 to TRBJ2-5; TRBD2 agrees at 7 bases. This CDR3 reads CASSPSGGSEETQYF. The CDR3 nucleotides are TGCGCCAGCAGCCCCTCCGGGGGGAGCGAGGAGACCCAGTACTTC.